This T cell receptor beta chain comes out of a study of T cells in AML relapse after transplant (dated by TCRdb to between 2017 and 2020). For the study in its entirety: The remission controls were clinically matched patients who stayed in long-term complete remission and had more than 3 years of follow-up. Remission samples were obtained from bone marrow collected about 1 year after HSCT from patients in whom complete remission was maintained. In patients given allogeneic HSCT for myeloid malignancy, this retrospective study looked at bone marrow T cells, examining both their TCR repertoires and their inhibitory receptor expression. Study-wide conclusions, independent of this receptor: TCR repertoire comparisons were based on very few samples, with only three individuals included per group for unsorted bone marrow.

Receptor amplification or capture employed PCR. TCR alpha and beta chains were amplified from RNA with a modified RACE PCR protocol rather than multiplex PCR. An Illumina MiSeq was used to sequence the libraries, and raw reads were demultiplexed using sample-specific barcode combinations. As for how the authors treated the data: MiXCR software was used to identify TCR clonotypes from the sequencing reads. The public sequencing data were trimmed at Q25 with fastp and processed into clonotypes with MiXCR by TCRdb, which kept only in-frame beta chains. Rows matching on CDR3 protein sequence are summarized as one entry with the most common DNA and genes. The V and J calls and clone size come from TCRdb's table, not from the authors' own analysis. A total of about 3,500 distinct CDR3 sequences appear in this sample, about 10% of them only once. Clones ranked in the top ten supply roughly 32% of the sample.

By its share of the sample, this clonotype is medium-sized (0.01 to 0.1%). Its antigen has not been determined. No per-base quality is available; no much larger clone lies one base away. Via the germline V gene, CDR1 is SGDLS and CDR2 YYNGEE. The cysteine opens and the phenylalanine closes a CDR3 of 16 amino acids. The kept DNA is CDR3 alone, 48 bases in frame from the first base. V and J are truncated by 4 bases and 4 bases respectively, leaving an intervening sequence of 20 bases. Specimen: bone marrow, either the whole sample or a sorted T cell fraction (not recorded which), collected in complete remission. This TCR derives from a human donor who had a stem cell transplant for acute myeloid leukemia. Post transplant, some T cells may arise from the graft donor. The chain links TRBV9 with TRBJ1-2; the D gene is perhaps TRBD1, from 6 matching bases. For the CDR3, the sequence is CASSPTGQGQFYGYTF. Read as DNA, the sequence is TGTGCCAGCAGCCCCACGGGACAAGGACAATTCTATGGCTACACCTTC.